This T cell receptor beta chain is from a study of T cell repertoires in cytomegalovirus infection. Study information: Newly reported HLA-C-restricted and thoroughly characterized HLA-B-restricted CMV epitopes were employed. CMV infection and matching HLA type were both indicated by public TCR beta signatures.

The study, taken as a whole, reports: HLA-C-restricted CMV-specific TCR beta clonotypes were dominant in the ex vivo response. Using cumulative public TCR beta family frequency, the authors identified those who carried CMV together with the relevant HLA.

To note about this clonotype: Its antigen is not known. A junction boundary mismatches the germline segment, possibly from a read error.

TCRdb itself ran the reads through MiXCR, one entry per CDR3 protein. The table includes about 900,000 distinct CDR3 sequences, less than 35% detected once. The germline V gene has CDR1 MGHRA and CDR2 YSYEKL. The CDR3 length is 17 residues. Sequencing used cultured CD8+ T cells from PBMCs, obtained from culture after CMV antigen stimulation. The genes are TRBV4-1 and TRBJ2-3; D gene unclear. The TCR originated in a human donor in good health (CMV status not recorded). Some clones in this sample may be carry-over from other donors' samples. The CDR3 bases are TGTGCCAGCAGCCAAGATCTCCTCAGCTATAGCACAGATACGCAGTATTTT. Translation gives CASSQDLLSYSTDTQYF.